This T cell receptor (beta chain) was recovered during a study of shared clonotypes between healthy human individuals. Note on this clone: Its antigen remains unknown.

General observations from the study: The small donor group covered limited genetic and exposure diversity.

V lost 7 bases and J lost 4, with 17 bases in between. This CDR3 comprises 14 residues. CDR1 and CDR2 from the germline V gene are SGHRS and YFSETQ. For sorted subsets, roughly 200 ng DNA per replicate equaled around 30,000 T cell genomes. Libraries were prepared by immunoSEQ multiplex PCR; TCRdb keeps only in-frame clonotypes and omits some of them. The sample lists approximately 1,500,000 clones, 95% to 97% occurring once. This TCR came from a man in his thirties or forties in good health. Sequencing used naive CD4+ T cells sorted from blood. Regarding subset: CD45RA+ positively selected. The V call is TRBV5-1, the J call TRBJ1-1, with a weak D call TRBD1 (6 bases). In DNA, the CDR3 is TGCGCCAGCGGCCGGGGGCTGGGATCCACTGAAGCTTTCTTT. Residues: CASGRGLGSTEAFF.